This TCR beta chain was recorded in a study of lymphopenia after photon versus proton radiotherapy (dated by TCRdb to about 2019). General notes on the study: The immunological effects of photon versus proton radiation therapy were compared in patients with gastrointestinal tumors who developed high-grade lymphopenia. The cohort comprised 20 patients with gastrointestinal tumors who received either photon or proton therapy and then developed lymphopenia. The study aimed to characterize how the two radiation modalities differ in their impact on the immune system. Study-level results and caveats: Across the cohort, among patients who died, a greater drop in TCR diversity after the nadir was inversely correlated with overall survival time. After the lymphocyte count nadir, repertoires from photon-treated patients showed oligoclonal expansion, particularly of CD8+ Temra cells, and this expansion drove the decline in diversity. The survival association was examined only in patients who died, and the authors described better survival with proton therapy as a possibility, not as a demonstrated result. Proton-treated patients stayed relatively stable during treatment, while photon-treated patients lost naive T cells and TCR diversity and gained effector/memory populations.

As for this clone: No antigen is known for it. Base qualities were left out, and no much larger clone turns up one base away.

V lost 5 bases and J lost 8 bases; the stretch between them is 16 bases long. From cysteine to phenylalanine, the CDR3 is 14 amino acids long. Only CDR3 DNA is held: 42 bases, read in frame from base 1. CDR1 LNHDA and CDR2 SQIVND were looked up in the germline V gene (reference sequence). The receptor library was made with the immunoSEQ multiplex PCR assay. T cell repertoires were profiled by deep sequencing of rearranged TCR beta loci, alongside multiparametric flow cytometry. The table comes from immuneACCESS by way of TCRdb, which keeps in-frame sequences with V and J called. Part of the clones is missing from these tables; in studies checked, under half for an unresolved V gene and the rest for unknown reasons. This sample has 60,000 or so clones in its table, and about nine tenths of those were observed once. The top ten clones comprise around 13% of the sample.

The origin of this receptor is a man older than 75 with esophageal cancer. Sequenced material: peripheral blood, taken from a patient treated with proton-based radiotherapy. The V and J genes are TRBV19 and TRBJ2-1, with the D gene too uncertain to name. The sequenced DNA is TGTGCCAGTAGTCTCCGGGCCCGTGGGGATGAGCAGTTCTTC. It translates to CASSLRARGDEQFF. The reference TRBV19 and TRBJ2-1 proteins fill in what lies around the CDR3, so the full variable domain reads DGGITQSPKYLFRKEGQNVTLSCEQNLNHDAMYWYRQDPGQGLRLIYYSQIVNDFQKGDIAEGYSVSREKKESFPLTVTSAQKNPTAFYLCASSLRARGDEQFFGPGTRLTVL.